The rows below give T cell receptor beta chains drawn from one sample of a study of OX40 agonist ivuxolimab in advanced cancers. Clones were read by immunoSEQ multiplex PCR, and TCRdb kept only the in-frame ones, dropping some. The sample contains tens of thousands of clones, 84% of which appear only once. Sequencing was performed on CD4+ or CD8+ T cells sorted from blood, taken in a trial of the OX40 agonist ivuxolimab. Receptors originate from an adult with an advanced solid tumor such as melanoma, head and neck, liver or kidney cancer. The CDR3 runs from the conserved cysteine through the conserved F or W. The order of the fields is clone size, D gene, V gene, J gene, CDR3 protein, CDR3 DNA. The D gene is left open where the match is weak. Part of the rows lack a size; the others show once, few, many or a class for expanded clones.

.	.	TRBV9	TRBJ2-3	CASSPADFTDTQYF	TGTGCCAGCAGCCCGGCTGACTTCACAGATACGCAGTATTTT
.	.	TRBV7-8	TRBJ2-3	CASSLDGIGTDTQYF	TGTGCCAGCAGCTTAGACGGCATAGGCACAGATACGCAGTATTTT
.	.	TRBV19	TRBJ2-7	CASSKSAYEQYF	TGTGCCAGTAGTAAAAGCGCCTACGAGCAGTACTTC
.	TRBD1	TRBV29-1	TRBJ2-7	CSAVRGQGPYEQYF	TGCAGCGCCGTGAGGGGACAGGGTCCCTACGAGCAGTACTTC
.	TRBD1	TRBV30	TRBJ2-7	CAQEGQGTYEQYF	TGTGCTCAGGAGGGACAGGGAACCTACGAGCAGTACTTC
.	.	TRBV5-5	TRBJ1-2	CASSSAGEYYGYTF	TGTGCCAGCAGCTCGGCAGGGGAGTACTATGGCTACACCTTC
.	.	TRBV2	TRBJ1-6	CASSVKGASYNSPLHF	TGTGCCAGCAGTGTTAAGGGCGCCTCCTATAATTCACCCCTCCACTTT
.	TRBD1	TRBV19	TRBJ1-2	CASSTLRTGGQNYGYTF	TGTGCCAGTAGTACGCTCCGGACAGGGGGCCAGAACTATGGCTACACCTTC
once	TRBD2	TRBV10-3	TRBJ2-7	CAIRSGAEGVQYF	TGTGCCATACGTAGCGGGGCAGAAGGTGTGCAGTACTTC
once	.	TRBV7-8	TRBJ2-2	CASSLVRRSNTGELFF	TGTGCCAGCAGCTTAGTAAGACGGTCGAACACCGGGGAGCTGTTTTTT
.	TRBD2	TRBV9	TRBJ2-1	CASSPHLAGGTVLSNEQFF	TGTGCCAGCAGCCCACACCTCGCGGGGGGGACTGTGCTGTCCAATGAGCAGTTCTTC
.	.	TRBV7-2	TRBJ1-3	CASSLFGNTIYF	TGTGCCAGCAGCTTATTTGGAAACACCATATATTTT
.	.	TRBV18	TRBJ2-5	CASSPESSKTGTQYF	TGTGCCAGCTCACCAGAATCTTCCAAGACCGGGACCCAGTACTTC
.	TRBD1	TRBV18	TRBJ2-7	CASSKGTGLRPESYEQYF	TGTGCCAGCTCAAAGGGGACAGGACTGAGGCCTGAGTCCTACGAGCAGTACTTC
.	.	TRBV6-1	TRBJ1-5	CASKKRDSNQPQHF	TGTGCCAGCAAGAAGAGAGATAGCAATCAGCCCCAGCATTTT
.	TRBD1	TRBV6-1	TRBJ1-2	CASSAYFDRGRGYGYTF	TGTGCCAGCAGTGCTTACTTCGACAGGGGAAGGGGCTATGGCTACACCTTC
.	.	TRBV5-6	TRBJ2-1	CASSFYNEQFF	TGTGCCAGCAGCTTCTACAATGAGCAGTTCTTC
few	.	TRBV7-2	TRBJ1-2	CASSFRAGPNYGYTF	TGTGCCAGCAGCTTTAGGGCGGGGCCAAACTATGGCTACACCTTC
.	.	TRBV25-1	TRBJ1-1	CASSDPGGARNTEAFF	TGTGCCAGCAGTGATCCCGGGGGCGCCAGGAACACTGAAGCTTTCTTT
.	.	TRBV15	TRBJ1-2	CATSGAGANYGYTF	TGTGCCACCAGCGGCGCGGGTGCGAACTATGGCTACACCTTC
.	.	TRBV5-1	TRBJ2-2	CASGLAGLNTGELFF	TGCGCCAGCGGGCTGGCGGGACTCAACACCGGGGAGCTGTTTTTT
.	.	TRBV5-4	TRBJ1-1	CASSLRGGSTEAFF	TGTGCCAGCAGCTTGCGGGGGGGAAGCACTGAAGCTTTCTTT
.	.	TRBV21-1	TRBJ2-7	CASTLKLAKGSYEQYF	TGTGCCAGCACGCTTAAACTAGCCAAGGGGTCCTACGAGCAGTACTTC
.	TRBD2	TRBV30	TRBJ2-5	CAWSVGGSGVETQYF	TGTGCCTGGAGTGTTGGTGGGAGCGGGGTAGAGACCCAGTACTTC
once	.	TRBV5-1	TRBJ2-3	CASSSGLDKSTDTQYF	TGCGCCAGCAGCTCAGGACTCGATAAGAGCACAGATACGCAGTATTTT
.	.	TRBV2	TRBJ1-1	CASSADLNTEAFF	TGTGCCAGCAGCGCTGATTTGAACACTGAAGCTTTCTTT
.	.	TRBV9	TRBJ2-1	CASSVVDLADPSSYNEQFF	TGTGCCAGCAGCGTAGTCGACTTAGCGGACCCCTCGTCCTACAATGAGCAGTTCTTC
many	TRBD1	TRBV9	TRBJ1-1	CASSPRQGAGNTEAFF	TGTGCCAGCAGCCCTAGACAGGGGGCTGGGAACACTGAAGCTTTCTTT
.	TRBD1	TRBV5-8	TRBJ2-7	CASSRTGYEQYF	TGTGCCAGCAGCCGGACAGGCTACGAGCAGTACTTC
.	.	TRBV10-3	TRBJ2-1	CAISSMTAGPNEQFF	TGTGCCATCAGTTCTATGACGGCAGGTCCCAATGAGCAGTTCTTC
.	.	TRBV11-2	TRBJ1-2	CASSLVRGSVGYTF	TGTGCCAGCAGCTTAGTTCGGGGCTCAGTTGGCTACACCTTC
.	.	TRBV9	TRBJ1-3	CASSVESSGNTIYF	TGTGCCAGCAGCGTCGAGAGCTCTGGAAACACCATATATTTT
few	.	TRBV9	TRBJ2-6	CASSVGNSGANVLTF	TGTGCCAGCAGCGTAGGGAACTCTGGGGCCAACGTCCTGACTTTC
.	TRBD2	TRBV10-3	TRBJ2-7	CAIKPSGDYEQYF	TGTGCCATCAAGCCTAGCGGGGACTACGAGCAGTACTTC
.	TRBD1	TRBV6-5	TRBJ1-1	CASRRKQGTEAFF	TGTGCCAGCAGACGCAAACAGGGGACTGAAGCTTTCTTT
.	.	TRBV5-1	TRBJ1-2	CASSLAFREDRYGYTF	TGCGCCAGCAGCTTGGCCTTCAGAGAGGATCGGTATGGCTACACCTTC
.	TRBD1	TRBV5-6	TRBJ1-6	CASSADSPGQSLYNSPLHF	TGTGCCAGCAGCGCAGACTCCCCGGGACAGAGCCTCTATAATTCACCCCTCCACTTT
.	.	TRBV5-4	TRBJ1-4	CASSPGGVGEKLFF	TGTGCCAGCAGCCCTGGCGGGGTTGGGGAAAAACTGTTTTTT
.	.	TRBV6-6	TRBJ1-5	CASSSPVGRSNQPQHF	TGTGCCAGCAGTTCCCCAGTGGGGAGAAGCAATCAGCCCCAGCATTTT
.	TRBD2	TRBV7-3	TRBJ2-2	CASSRWTSGGTGELFF	TGTGCCAGCAGCAGATGGACTAGCGGGGGTACCGGGGAGCTGTTTTTT
.	.	TRBV5-1	TRBJ1-2	CASSLAQATYGYTF	TGCGCCAGCAGCTTGGCGCAGGCCACCTATGGCTACACCTTC
.	.	TRBV9	TRBJ1-4	CASSVVSGFNEKLFF	TGTGCCAGCAGCGTAGTGTCGGGGTTTAATGAAAAACTGTTTTTT
once	.	TRBV5-6	TRBJ2-5	CASSLFWGGGQETQYF	TGTGCCAGCAGCTTGTTCTGGGGGGGCGGCCAAGAGACCCAGTACTTC
.	TRBD1	TRBV19	TRBJ1-6	CASSGRQGSYNSPLHF	TGTGCCAGTAGTGGGCGACAGGGTTCCTATAATTCACCCCTCCACTTT
.	TRBD2	TRBV9	TRBJ2-1	CASSVGSAGSSYNEQFF	TGTGCCAGCAGCGTAGGGTCAGCGGGGAGCTCCTACAATGAGCAGTTCTTC
once	TRBD2	TRBV9	TRBJ2-5	CASSPRGSGRGGETQYF	TGTGCCAGCAGCCCCAGAGGTAGCGGGAGGGGGGGAGAGACCCAGTACTTC
.	TRBD1	TRBV4-1	TRBJ1-4	CASSQTPTGEEKLFF	TGCGCCAGCAGCCAAACCCCAACAGGGGAGGAAAAACTGTTTTTT
.	.	TRBV7-2	TRBJ2-3	CASSSQSGGRGGTQYF	TGTGCCAGCAGCTCGCAGTCTGGGGGGCGCGGAGGTACGCAGTATTTT
.	.	TRBV5-8	TRBJ2-7	CASSSRIGSEQYF	TGTGCCAGCAGCTCACGGATCGGATCCGAGCAGTACTTC
.	.	TRBV19	TRBJ2-7	CASSPRQSAYEQYF	TGTGCCAGTAGTCCACGACAGAGCGCCTACGAGCAGTACTTC
.	.	TRBV6-6	TRBJ1-5	CASSFLNQPQHF	TGTGCCAGCAGTTTCCTGAATCAGCCCCAGCATTTT